The rows below give T cell receptor beta chains drawn from one sample of a study of vaccination effects on CD4 cells after COVID-19. Here immunoSEQ multiplex PCR was the method, and the copy in TCRdb shows in-frame clones only, minus some. Of around 32,000 clones listed, approximately 64% are singletons. These receptors are not linked to any known antigen. The material sequenced was CD4+ T cells from PBMCs cultured with SARS-CoV-2 spike peptides, taken after COVID-19 vaccination. These receptors came from a human donor who received a COVID-19 vaccine. Each CDR3 is given with its conserved first and last residue. Each record gives: J gene, V gene, clone size, D gene, CDR3 length, CDR3 DNA, CDR3 protein. A D gene is named only where the DNA matches it firmly. A clone size is listed for some rows: how often the clone was seen (once, few, many), or a class if it is expanded.

>TRBJ1-6|TRBV30|.|.|15
TGTGCCTGGAGTGTAGGAGAAGGATATAATTCACCCCTCCACTTT
CAWSVGEGYNSPLHF
>TRBJ1-5|TRBV18|.|.|14
TGTGCCAGCTCACCCGCGGGTGCAGGTCAGCCCCAGCATTTT
CASSPAGAGQPQHF
>TRBJ2-7|TRBV11-2|.|TRBD2|15
TGTGCCAGCAGAGGACTAGCGGGGGGGCTCTACGAGCAGTACTTC
CASRGLAGGLYEQYF
>TRBJ1-6|TRBV19|.|TRBD1|15
TGTGCCAGTAATAATCGACAGGGACATAATTCACCCCTCCACTTT
CASNNRQGHNSPLHF
>TRBJ2-6|TRBV6-1|.|.|15
TGTGCCAGCAGTGAACGATCAGCTGGGGCCAACGTCCTGACTTTC
CASSERSAGANVLTF
>TRBJ1-6|TRBV4-1|.|.|16
TGCGCCAGCAGCCAAGAGATTCAGGGGAGTAATTCACCCCTCCACTTT
CASSQEIQGSNSPLHF
>TRBJ1-1|TRBV24-1|few|.|14
TGTGCCACCAGTCCGGCCGATCGGGACACTGAAGCTTTCTTT
CATSPADRDTEAFF
>TRBJ1-1|TRBV5-5|.|TRBD1|13
TGTGCCAGCAGCCTGGACAGGCATACTGAAGCTTTCTTT
CASSLDRHTEAFF
>TRBJ1-2|TRBV11-2|many|.|13
TGTGCCAGCAGCGTCCGGGACGGTAGTGGCTACACCTTC
CASSVRDGSGYTF
>TRBJ1-6|TRBV5-1|.|.|15
TGCGCCAGCTGCCTCCTGGACAGCTATAATTCACCCCTCCACTTT
CASCLLDSYNSPLHF
>TRBJ1-3|TRBV6-5|.|.|15
TGTGCCAGCAGTACGGCTATAACCGGTGGAAACACCATATATTTT
CASSTAITGGNTIYF
>TRBJ2-5|TRBV7-7|.|.|11
TGTGCCAGCAGCTTAGGGGGGACCCAGTACTTC
CASSLGGTQYF
>TRBJ1-5|TRBV6-6|.|TRBD1|15
TGTGCCAGCAGTACCGGACAGGGCAGCAATCAGCCCCAGCATTTT
CASSTGQGSNQPQHF
>TRBJ2-2|TRBV28|.|.|17
TGTGCCAGCAGTTCTTTTTGGGGACCCGCGAACACCGGGGAGCTGTTTTTT
CASSSFWGPANTGELFF
>TRBJ1-6|TRBV2|.|.|17
TGTGCCAGCAGCCCCCGCGCCCTATCCTCCTATAATTCACCCCTCCACTTT
CASSPRALSSYNSPLHF
>TRBJ1-2|TRBV10-3|.|TRBD1|14
TGTGCCATCAAGGACAGGCCCAATAACTATGGCTACACCTTC
CAIKDRPNNYGYTF
>TRBJ1-2|TRBV5-4|.|TRBD1|15
TGTGCCAGCAGTTTGACAGGGGGCCAACACTCTGGCTACACCTTC
CASSLTGGQHSGYTF
>TRBJ2-3|TRBV5-1|few|.|15
TGCGCCAGCAGCCTCTCCGGGACTGGCACAGATACGCAGTATTTT
CASSLSGTGTDTQYF
>TRBJ2-7|TRBV19|.|.|13
TGTGCCAGTAGTAAACTCGCGGAATACGAGCAGTACTTC
CASSKLAEYEQYF
>TRBJ1-6|TRBV6-5|.|.|14
TGTGCCAGCAGTTACAGGCCCCGCTACTCACCCCTCCACTTT
CASSYRPRYSPLHF
>TRBJ1-1|TRBV19|once|.|15
TGTGCCAGTAGTATTATTGGGGGTGGCGTCACTGAAGCTTTCTTT
CASSIIGGGVTEAFF
>TRBJ1-3|TRBV18|.|.|16
TGTACCAGCTCACCGACGCACCGGGACGGAAGAAACACCATATATTTT
CTSSPTHRDGRNTIYF
>TRBJ2-6|TRBV29-1|.|.|12
TGCAGCGTTGCCTACGGGGCCAACGTCCTGACTTTC
CSVAYGANVLTF
>TRBJ2-7|TRBV11-3|few|.|14
TGTGCCAGCCCCCCAGATAGATATTCCTACGAGCAGTACTTC
CASPPDRYSYEQYF
>TRBJ1-6|TRBV5-1|.|TRBD1|15
TGCGCCAGCAGCCCGGGACAGGCCTATAATTCACCCCTCCACTTT
CASSPGQAYNSPLHF
>TRBJ1-3|TRBV27|.|.|16
TGTGCCAGCAGTCCAGGACAGACTTATACTGGAAACACCATATATTTT
CASSPGQTYTGNTIYF
>TRBJ1-4|TRBV7-6|.|TRBD1|14
TGTGCCAGCAGCTTAGACAGGGGAGGCGAAAAACTGTTTTTT
CASSLDRGGEKLFF
>TRBJ1-1|TRBV5-4|.|.|18
TGTGCCAGCAGCTCCCCCCTATTACTCGGGGGCAGGGGCACTGAAGCTTTCTTT
CASSSPLLLGGRGTEAFF
>TRBJ2-5|TRBV6-5|.|TRBD1|14
TGTGCCAGCAGGACAGGGGGCCCCGGGGAGACCCAGTACTTC
CASRTGGPGETQYF
>TRBJ1-2|TRBV19|.|.|14
TGTGCCAGTAGGGCCCTTGGACAGAGCTATGGCTACACCTTC
CASRALGQSYGYTF
>TRBJ2-5|TRBV7-6|.|.|16
TGTGCCAGCAGCTTATCCAGGGCTAGCGTTGAAGAGACCCAGTACTTC
CASSLSRASVEETQYF
>TRBJ1-1|TRBV6-2/TRBV6-3|once|.|12
TGTGCCAGCAGTCGACTCGGTGATGAAGCTTTCTTT
CASSRLGDEAFF
>TRBJ2-5|TRBV5-1|once|TRBD2|16
TGCGCCAGCAGCCCCGGGACTAGCGGGGGGCCAGAGACCCAGTACTTC
CASSPGTSGGPETQYF
>TRBJ1-6|TRBV7-9|.|.|13
TGTGCCAGCAGCTTGGGACCCAACTTACCCCTCCACTTT
CASSLGPNLPLHF
>TRBJ2-2|TRBV24-1|.|TRBD1|15
TGTGCCACCAGTGATGCCAGACAGGGGGCCGGGGAGCTGTTTTTT
CATSDARQGAGELFF
>TRBJ1-2|TRBV7-9|.|.|13
TGTGCCAGCAGCCCACCCCAGCCCTATGGCTACACCTTC
CASSPPQPYGYTF
>TRBJ1-1|TRBV3-1/TRBV3-2|.|.|17
TGTGCCAGCAGCCAATTTCAGCCGGGCCCTGGCAACACTGAAGCTTTCTTT
CASSQFQPGPGNTEAFF
>TRBJ1-1|TRBV5-4|few|TRBD1|14
TGTGCCAGCAGCTTGGGACAGGGGATCTCTGAAGCTTTCTTT
CASSLGQGISEAFF
>TRBJ1-5|TRBV6-6|.|.|14
TGTGCCAGCAGTTACAGGGGCAGCAATCAGCCCCAGCATTTT
CASSYRGSNQPQHF
>TRBJ2-5|TRBV11-2|once|TRBD2|18
TGTGCCAGCAGCTTAGTCGCCGGGACTAGCGGGTATCGAGAGACCCAGTACTTC
CASSLVAGTSGYRETQYF
>TRBJ2-3|TRBV3-1/TRBV3-2|once|TRBD1|17
TGTGCCAGCAGCCAAGGATTAGACCAGGGGGCAGGAGATACGCAGTATTTT
CASSQGLDQGAGDTQYF
>TRBJ1-1|TRBV5-1|.|.|15
TGCGCCAGCAGCTTGGGGGGGGGAATGAACACTGAAGCTTTCTTT
CASSLGGGMNTEAFF
>TRBJ1-6|TRBV18|.|.|15
TGTGCCAGCTCCCAAGGGGGGTCGAAGGATTCACCCCTCCACTTT
CASSQGGSKDSPLHF
>TRBJ1-2|TRBV6-2/TRBV6-3|few|.|15
TGTGCCAGCAGTTACTCGATGGGGACACTTAATGGCTACACCTTC
CASSYSMGTLNGYTF
>TRBJ1-3|TRBV6-5|.|TRBD1|14
TGTGCCAGCAGGGGACAGGGCTCTGGAAACACCATATATTTT
CASRGQGSGNTIYF
>TRBJ2-3|TRBV6-1|.|.|11
TGTGCCAGCAGTGAGGGACCTACGCAGTATTTT
CASSEGPTQYF
>TRBJ1-2|TRBV5-5|.|.|14
TGTGCCAGCAGCCGAGGGGGGTACAGCGATGGCTACACCTTC
CASSRGGYSDGYTF
>TRBJ2-7|TRBV11-3|.|TRBD2|14
TGTGCCAGCAGCTCAGGACTAGCGTTCAACGAGCAGTACTTC
CASSSGLAFNEQYF
>TRBJ2-5|TRBV2|few|TRBD2|15
TGTGCCAGCAGTCCCGGGACTAGCGGCCTAGAGACCCAGTACTTC
CASSPGTSGLETQYF
>TRBJ1-6|TRBV6-6|.|.|19
TGTGCCAGCAGTCCAGGGGCCGAAAGGGGTAGCTCCTATAATTCACCCCTCCACTTT
CASSPGAERGSSYNSPLHF
>TRBJ2-2|TRBV7-2|.|TRBD1|15
TGTGCCAGCAGCCCACAGACAGGGGGTACCGGGGAGCTGTTTTTT
CASSPQTGGTGELFF
>TRBJ2-1|TRBV6-5|.|.|11
TGTGCCAGCAGTTCTTCTTGGGAGCAGTTCTTC
CASSSSWEQFF
>TRBJ2-7|TRBV5-3|.|TRBD1|12
TGTGCCAGAAGCTCTGACAGGGAAAAGCAGTACTTC
CARSSDREKQYF
>TRBJ1-6|TRBV30|.|.|15
TGTGCCTGGAGCCTCACCGGGATATATAATTCACCCCTCCACTTT
CAWSLTGIYNSPLHF
>TRBJ1-5|TRBV5-5|.|.|14
TGTGCCAGCAGCTTCGTCGGCACCAATCAGCCCCAGCATTTT
CASSFVGTNQPQHF
>TRBJ2-1|TRBV6-1|.|.|14
TGTGCCAGCAGTGAATTAACTACCGGGACAGAGCAGTTCTTC
CASSELTTGTEQFF